This TCR beta chain was observed in a study of T-cell memory formation after mild COVID-19. Study findings and constraints: CD4/CD8 balance characterized clones contracting day 15 to 85, and CD4+ skew characterized later expanders. Cross-reactive memory appears to have joined, as suggested by some responding clones showing up in pre-infection memory. Contracting clones localized mainly to CM and EM when CD4+ and mainly to EMRA when CD8+.

This clonotype was recorded once. What it recognizes is unknown. MiXCR was run by TCRdb on the 5' RACE reads, yielding one entry per CDR3 protein. The sample carries around 300,000 distinct CDR3 sequences, 13% to 15% recorded once. The origin of this receptor is a man aged 18 to 29 who had mild COVID-19 (a few samples of this study predate the infection). Cell type and time point are not known. The sample consisted of PBMCs or a T cell subset sorted from them (not recorded which).

CDR3 region: CASSQDLAGGKDQETQYF. Here the CDR3 DNA reads TGTGCCAGCAGCCAAGATTTAGCGGGGGGGAAAGATCAAGAGACCCAGTACTTC. The rearrangement links TRBV4-2 to TRBJ2-5, with 11 bases that match TRBD2. Germline V gene data show CDR1 as LGHNA and CDR2 as YNFKEQ. V was clipped by 0 bases and J by 2 bases; unmatched bases: 8. This CDR3 has 18 amino acids.